This entry describes one T cell receptor beta chain. This entry belongs to a study of blood T cell repertoires in COVID-19. Study in general: Sites in the United States, Italy and Spain provided acute and convalescent COVID-19 samples. The cDNA or gDNA used as material had been derived from T cells, B-cell-depleted T cells, or PBMCs.

The junction had 4 bases not matched to a gene; V was cut back by 7 bases and J by 4 bases. The CDR3 runs to 14 residues. The V gene's germline CDR1 is MDHEN and CDR2 SYDVKM. In the source study's methods: Researchers report that nucleated cell counts were estimated from reference gene primer amplification. This table comes from immunoSEQ multiplex PCR, and its TCRdb copy is limited to in-frame clones, with some not included. Clone size and V and J calls were adopted from that table, with D and trimming inferred from the DNA. Of 200,000 to 250,000 clones in the sample, 65% to 90% were seen once. The chain is built from TRBV28 and TRBJ2-1; 10 bases line up with TRBD1. This TCR was sampled from a woman aged 45-65 years with acute or convalescent COVID-19. The sequenced sample was peripheral blood. The DNA of the CDR3 is TGTGCCAGCATTGGGACAGGGGAGTACAATGAGCAGTTCTTC. It yields the protein CASIGTGEYNEQFF.